The rows below give T cell receptor beta chains drawn from one sample of a study of blood T cell repertoires in COVID-19. Method: immunoSEQ multiplex PCR; TCRdb's copy keeps in-frame clones and lacks some. Among about 28,000 clones listed, under 90% were seen once. Input material: peripheral blood. The receptors shown here come from an older man with active COVID-19. Both conserved end residues are part of each CDR3. The order of the fields is CDR3 DNA, CDR3 protein, D gene, V gene, J gene, clone size. A D gene is named only where the DNA matches it firmly. Size is omitted from some rows. Given values are once, few, many or a class for expanded clones.

TGTGCCAGCAGCCAAGCACAGGGTAGCTATGGCTACACCTTC	CASSQAQGSYGYTF	.	TRBV3-1/TRBV3-2	TRBJ1-2	.
TGTGCCAGCAGTCGACTAGCGGGGGCTATCCAAGAGACCCAGTACTTC	CASSRLAGAIQETQYF	TRBD2	TRBV27	TRBJ2-5	.
TGCAGTGCCAGTGGTATGCCTTCTAGCCCCTACGAGCAGTACTTC	CSASGMPSSPYEQYF	.	TRBV20-1	TRBJ2-7	.
TGTGCCAGCAACAGCGGGGGGTGGGAGACCCAGTACTTC	CASNSGGWETQYF	TRBD2	TRBV6-5	TRBJ2-5	once
TGTGCCACCCGGGGGACAGGGCCCTACGAGCAGTACTTC	CATRGTGPYEQYF	TRBD1	TRBV6-5	TRBJ2-7	.
TGTGCCAGCAGCTTAACGGGAGGGGACATTTTTAGGAGGGAGACCCAGTACTTC	CASSLTGGDIFRRETQYF	.	TRBV7-3	TRBJ2-5	.
TGCGCCAGCAGCCAAGTTTTTAGCGAAAAACTGTTTTTT	CASSQVFSEKLFF	.	TRBV4-1	TRBJ1-4	few
TGCGCCAGCAGCTCCCCAACAGGGTTTACTAGCGGGGGCCACCAAGAGACCCAGTACTTC	CASSSPTGFTSGGHQETQYF	TRBD2	TRBV5-1	TRBJ2-5	once
TGTGCCAGTAGTCCTTCTGTGGGCTTAGCGCTTAATGAGCAGTTCTTC	CASSPSVGLALNEQFF	.	TRBV19	TRBJ2-1	once
TGTGCCAGCAGCTTGCCGTGGTGGGACACGGAATATGCCATGAACACTGAAGCTTTCTTT	CASSLPWWDTEYAMNTEAFF	.	TRBV5-4	TRBJ1-1	.
TGTGCCAGCAGCCAAGGGCTTACCGGGGAGCTGTTTTTT	CASSQGLTGELFF	.	TRBV3-1/TRBV3-2	TRBJ2-2	.
TGTGCCAGCAGTTACGCGGGGACAGGGAAGGAGAATCAGCCCCAGCATTTT	CASSYAGTGKENQPQHF	TRBD1	TRBV6-2/TRBV6-3	TRBJ1-5	once
TGCGCCAGCAGACTTAGCGGGGGGGTTTCCTACGAGCAGTACTTC	CASRLSGGVSYEQYF	TRBD2	TRBV5-1	TRBJ2-7	.
TGTGCCAGCAGCTTAGTCCGGGGGGCCTCCTACGAGCAGTACTTC	CASSLVRGASYEQYF	.	TRBV11-2	TRBJ2-7	.
TGTGCCAGCAGTTTCCGGGGGGGCGTATTTGAGCAGTTCTTC	CASSFRGGVFEQFF	TRBD2	TRBV27	TRBJ2-1	.
TGTGCCACCAGTGATTGGGGACAGGGTTTCGACAATGAGCAGTTCTTC	CATSDWGQGFDNEQFF	TRBD1	TRBV24-1	TRBJ2-1	.
TGTGCCAGCAGCTTAGAGGGGGGAGCCAAAAACATTCAGTACTTC	CASSLEGGAKNIQYF	.	TRBV11-3	TRBJ2-4	.
TGTGCCAGCTCACCTCGGACAGGGTCGGACGGGGAGCTGTTTTTT	CASSPRTGSDGELFF	TRBD1	TRBV18	TRBJ2-2	once
TGTGCCAGCAGCTTAGGGGGTAAGGACAGATTCCTAAACAATGAGCAGTTCTTC	CASSLGGKDRFLNNEQFF	.	TRBV11-3	TRBJ2-1	.
TGTGCCAGCAGCGCCCTGGGGGAGGGTCTTTCACCCCTCCACTTT	CASSALGEGLSPLHF	.	TRBV9	TRBJ1-6	once
.	CASILGPPQETQYF	.	TRBV2	TRBJ2-5	.
TGTGCCAGCAGCCTAACGGGCGGGCAAGAGACCCAGTACTTC	CASSLTGGQETQYF	.	TRBV5-4	TRBJ2-5	.
TGCGCCAGCAGCTTGGGCGACAGCTATAATTCACCCCTCCACTTT	CASSLGDSYNSPLHF	.	TRBV5-1	TRBJ1-6	.
TGTGCCAGCAGCTTTTGGGGGGGCACAGATACGCAGTATTTT	CASSFWGGTDTQYF	.	TRBV7-8	TRBJ2-3	.
TGTGCCAGCAGTCTTAGGGGACAGGGGGCTTACGAGCAGTACTTC	CASSLRGQGAYEQYF	TRBD1	TRBV28	TRBJ2-7	.